The clone carrying this TCR beta chain has just a few counts. TCRdb redid the calling of the PCR reads with MiXCR, one entry per CDR3 protein. Of 23,000 or so distinct CDR3 sequences detected, about 50% appear once; the ten largest clones hold around 42%. This entry belongs to a study of CD4 and CD8 cells across lung adenocarcinoma regions. The sample taken for sequencing was CD8+ T cells from the center of a lung tumor. This receptor was identified in a male donor with lung adenocarcinoma. The CD4 and CD8 labels of this study may be unreliable.

The CDR3 protein is CASSHPGGPGANVLTF. The DNA for the CDR3 is TGCGCCAGCAGCCACCCAGGGGGCCCTGGGGCCAACGTCCTGACTTTC. This chain connects TRBV4-1 to TRBJ2-6; 8 positions agree with TRBD1. V shed 3 bases, J shed 2 bases, and the junction held 3 bases outside the gene matches. The CDR3 runs 16 residues. CDR1 is MGHRA and CDR2 is YSYEKL in the germline V gene.